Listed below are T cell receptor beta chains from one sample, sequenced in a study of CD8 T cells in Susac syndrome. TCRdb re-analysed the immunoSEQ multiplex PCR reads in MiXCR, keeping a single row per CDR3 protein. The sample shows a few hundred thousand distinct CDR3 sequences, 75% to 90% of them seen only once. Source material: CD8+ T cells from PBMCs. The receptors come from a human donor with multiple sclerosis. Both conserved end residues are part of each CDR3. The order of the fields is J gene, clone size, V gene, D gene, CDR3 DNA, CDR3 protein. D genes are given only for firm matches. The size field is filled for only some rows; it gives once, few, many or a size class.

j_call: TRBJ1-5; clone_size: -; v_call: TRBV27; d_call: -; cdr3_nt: TGTGCCAGCAGTTTCCTAACAGGGCCCGATCAGCCCCAGCATTTT; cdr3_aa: CASSFLTGPDQPQHF
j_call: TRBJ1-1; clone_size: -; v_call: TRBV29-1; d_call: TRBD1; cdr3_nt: TGCAGCGCCGTATCGGGGGACAGGGGGAGAGCTGAAGCTTTCTTT; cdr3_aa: CSAVSGDRGRAEAFF
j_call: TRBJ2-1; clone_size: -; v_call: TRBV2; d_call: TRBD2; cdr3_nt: TGTGCCAGCAGGGGGATAGCGGGGACGCGCAATGAGCAGTTCTTC; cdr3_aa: CASRGIAGTRNEQFF
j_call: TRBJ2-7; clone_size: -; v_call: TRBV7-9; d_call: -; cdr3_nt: TGTGCCAGCAGCCCGGAGGGACCACCCTACGAGCAGTACTTC; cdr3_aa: CASSPEGPPYEQYF
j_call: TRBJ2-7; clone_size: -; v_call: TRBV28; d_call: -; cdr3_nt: TGTGCCAGCGTGGACGGGACCTACGAGCAGTACTTC; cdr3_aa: CASVDGTYEQYF
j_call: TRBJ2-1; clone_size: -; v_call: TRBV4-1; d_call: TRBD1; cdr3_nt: TGCGCCAGCAGCCAAGCTCAGGGGGTAAACAATGAGCAGTTCTTC; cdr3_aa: CASSQAQGVNNEQFF
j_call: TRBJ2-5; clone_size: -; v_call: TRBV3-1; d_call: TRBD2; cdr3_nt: TGTGCCAGCAGCCTCCCGGGACTAGCGGGAGGTTCTCATCAGTACTTC; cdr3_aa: CASSLPGLAGGSHQYF
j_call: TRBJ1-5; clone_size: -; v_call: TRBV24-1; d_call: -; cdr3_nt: TGTGCCACCAGTGACCCTCGAGTGATTCTTGCGGGCAATCAGCCCCAGCATTTT; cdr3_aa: CATSDPRVILAGNQPQHF
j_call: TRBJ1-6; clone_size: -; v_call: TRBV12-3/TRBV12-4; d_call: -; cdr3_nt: TGTGCCAGCAGTTTGAGTGACGTCGGTTCACCCCTCCACTTT; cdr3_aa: CASSLSDVGSPLHF
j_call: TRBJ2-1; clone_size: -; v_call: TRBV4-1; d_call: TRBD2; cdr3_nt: TGCGCCAGCAGCCAAGGGGGACTAGCGGCAAACAATGAGCAGTTCTTC; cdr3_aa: CASSQGGLAANNEQFF
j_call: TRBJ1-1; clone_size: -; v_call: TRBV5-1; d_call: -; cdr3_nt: TGCGCCAGCAGCTTTTCGGACAGCGGCGATGAAGCTTTCTTT; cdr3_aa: CASSFSDSGDEAFF
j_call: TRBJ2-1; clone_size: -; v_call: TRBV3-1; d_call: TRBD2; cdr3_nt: TGTGCCAGCAGCCAAGGGTTCTCCGCGGGAGGGCCAGGAAATGAGCAGTTCTTC; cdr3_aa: CASSQGFSAGGPGNEQFF
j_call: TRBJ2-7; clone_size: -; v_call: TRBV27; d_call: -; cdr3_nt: TGTGCCAGCAGTTTATCTAGCTCGGGCCACGAGCAGTACTTC; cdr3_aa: CASSLSSSGHEQYF
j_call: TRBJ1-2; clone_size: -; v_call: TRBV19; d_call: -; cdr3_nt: TGTGCCAGTACCGGAGGGGGGTGGTATGGCTACACCTTC; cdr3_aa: CASTGGGWYGYTF
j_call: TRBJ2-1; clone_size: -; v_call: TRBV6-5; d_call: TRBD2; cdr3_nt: TGTGCCAGCAGTTACACTAGCGGGGGGGACAGCTACAATGAGCAGTTCTTC; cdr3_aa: CASSYTSGGDSYNEQFF
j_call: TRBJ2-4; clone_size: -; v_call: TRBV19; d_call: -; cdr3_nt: TGTGCCAGTAGTACTTGGACGTTAGCCAAAAACATTCAGTACTTC; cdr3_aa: CASSTWTLAKNIQYF
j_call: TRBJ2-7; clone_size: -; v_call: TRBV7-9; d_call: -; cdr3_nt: TGTGCCAGCAGCCCGCCCATTGGTGTTTTCGACTCCCCCTACGAGCAGTACTTC; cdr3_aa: CASSPPIGVFDSPYEQYF
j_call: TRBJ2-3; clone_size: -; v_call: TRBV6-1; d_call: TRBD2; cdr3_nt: TGTGCCAGCAGGGAGGGGACTAGCGCACGTTGGGATACGCAGTATTTT; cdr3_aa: CASREGTSARWDTQYF
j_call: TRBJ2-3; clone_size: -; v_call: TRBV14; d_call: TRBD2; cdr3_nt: TGTGCCAGCAGCCAATGGAGACTAGCGGGAGGGCCGGATGGTACAGATACGCAGTATTTT; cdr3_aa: CASSQWRLAGGPDGTDTQYF
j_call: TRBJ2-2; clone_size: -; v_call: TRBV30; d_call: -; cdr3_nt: TGTGCCTGGAACGAGGGGAGCGGGGAGCTGTTTTTT; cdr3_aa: CAWNEGSGELFF
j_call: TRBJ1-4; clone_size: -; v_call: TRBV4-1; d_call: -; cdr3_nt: TGCGTCAGCGGATTTAATGAAAAACTGTTTTTT; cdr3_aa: CVSGFNEKLFF
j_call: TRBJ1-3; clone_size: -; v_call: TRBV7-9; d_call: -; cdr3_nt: TGTGCCAGTACACCGGCGGCGGACTCTGGAAACACCATATATTTT; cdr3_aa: CASTPAADSGNTIYF
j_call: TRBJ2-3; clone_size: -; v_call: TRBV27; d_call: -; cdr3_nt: TGTGCCAGCAGTTTACGTCAGTTCACAGATACGCAGTATTTT; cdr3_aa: CASSLRQFTDTQYF
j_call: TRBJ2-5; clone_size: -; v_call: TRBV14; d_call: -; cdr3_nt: TGTGCCAGCAGCCAAGACCCCGACCCGATGGAGCGGGAGACCCAGTACTTC; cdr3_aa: CASSQDPDPMERETQYF
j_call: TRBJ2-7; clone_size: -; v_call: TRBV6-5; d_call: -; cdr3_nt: TGTGCCAGCAGTTACTCGAGTAGGGGTCTCTACGAGCAGTACTTC; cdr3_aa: CASSYSSRGLYEQYF
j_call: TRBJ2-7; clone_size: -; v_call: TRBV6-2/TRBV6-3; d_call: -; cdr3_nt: TGTGCCAGCAGTTCCGAGGGACCCACCTTGGGGTCCTACGAGCAGTACTTC; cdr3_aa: CASSSEGPTLGSYEQYF
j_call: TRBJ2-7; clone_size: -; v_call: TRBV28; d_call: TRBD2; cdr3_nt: TGTGCCAGCAGCCCTAGCGGGCTTTACCACGAGCAGTACTTC; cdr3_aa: CASSPSGLYHEQYF
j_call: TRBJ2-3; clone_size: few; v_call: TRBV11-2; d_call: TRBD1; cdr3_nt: TGTGCCAGCAGCCCCGGGACAGGGGGATTAGATACGCAGTATTTT; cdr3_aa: CASSPGTGGLDTQYF
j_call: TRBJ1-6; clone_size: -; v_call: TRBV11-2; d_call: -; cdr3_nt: TGTGCCAGCAGCTTAGCGTGGGACCAAAATTCACCCCTCCACTTT; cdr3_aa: CASSLAWDQNSPLHF
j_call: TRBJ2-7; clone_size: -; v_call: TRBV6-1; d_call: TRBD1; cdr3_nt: TGTGCCAGCAGTGAAGCGTTGACAGGGAGTCACGAGCAGTACTTC; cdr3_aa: CASSEALTGSHEQYF
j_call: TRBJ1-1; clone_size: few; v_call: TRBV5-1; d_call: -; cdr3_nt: TGCGCCAGCAGCTTGGGGTTCATGAACACTGAAGCTTTCTTT; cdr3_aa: CASSLGFMNTEAFF
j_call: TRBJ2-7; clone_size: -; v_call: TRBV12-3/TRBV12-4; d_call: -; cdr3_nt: TGTGCCAGCAGTGATGAGAACAGGATTCCCCACGAGCAGTACTTC; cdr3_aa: CASSDENRIPHEQYF
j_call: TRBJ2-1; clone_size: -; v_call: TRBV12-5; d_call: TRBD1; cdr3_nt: TGTGCTAGTGGTTTTGAACCCGGACAGGGTTTTTACAATGAGCAGTTCTTC; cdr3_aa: CASGFEPGQGFYNEQFF
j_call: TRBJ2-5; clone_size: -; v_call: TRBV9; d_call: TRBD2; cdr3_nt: TGTGCCAGCAGCCCCCTAGCGGGGACACAAGAGACCCAGTACTTC; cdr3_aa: CASSPLAGTQETQYF
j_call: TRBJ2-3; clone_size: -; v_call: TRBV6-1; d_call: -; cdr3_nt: TGTGCCAGCAGTGAAGGGGTTACCCACACAGATACGCAGTATTTT; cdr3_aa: CASSEGVTHTDTQYF
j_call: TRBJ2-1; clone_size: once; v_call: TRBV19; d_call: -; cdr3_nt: TGTGCCAGTAGCTTCGGGACCCCCTTTTTCGGCGAGCAGTTCTTC; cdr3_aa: CASSFGTPFFGEQFF
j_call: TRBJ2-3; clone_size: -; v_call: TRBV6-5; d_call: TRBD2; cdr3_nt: TGTGCCAGCAGTTACTCGAGTATTTCAGCGGGGAGGTTGAATACGCAGTATTTT; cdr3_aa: CASSYSSISAGRLNTQYF
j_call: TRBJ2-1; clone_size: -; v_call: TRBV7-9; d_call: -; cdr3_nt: TGTGCCAGCAGAGGGTCTCCGGTTTGGCATGAGCAGTTCTTC; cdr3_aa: CASRGSPVWHEQFF
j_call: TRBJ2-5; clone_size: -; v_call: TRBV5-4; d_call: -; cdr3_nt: TGTGCCTTTGTCGGGGAGTACCAAGAGACCCAGTACTTC; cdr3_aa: CAFVGEYQETQYF
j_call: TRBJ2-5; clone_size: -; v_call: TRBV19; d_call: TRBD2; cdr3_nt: TGTGCCAGTAGTTATCCTCCGGGGGGGACCCAGTACTTC; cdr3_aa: CASSYPPGGTQYF
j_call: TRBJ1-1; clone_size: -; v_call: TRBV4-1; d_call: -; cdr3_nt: TGCGCCAGCAGCCAAGGGAGGGGACTGGGAAAAGTTGAAGCTTTCTTT; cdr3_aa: CASSQGRGLGKVEAFF
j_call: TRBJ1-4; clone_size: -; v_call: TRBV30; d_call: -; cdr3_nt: TGTGCCTGGACAGGGGAGGGAAAACTGTTTTTT; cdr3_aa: CAWTGEGKLFF
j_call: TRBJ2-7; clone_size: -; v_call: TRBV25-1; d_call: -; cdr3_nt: TGTGCCACTACGTGGGGCTACGAGCAGTACTTC; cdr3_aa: CATTWGYEQYF
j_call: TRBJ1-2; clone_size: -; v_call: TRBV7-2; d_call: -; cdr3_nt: TGTGCCAGCAGCTTAGCAAGTCCAGACTACTATGGCTACACCTTC; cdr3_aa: CASSLASPDYYGYTF
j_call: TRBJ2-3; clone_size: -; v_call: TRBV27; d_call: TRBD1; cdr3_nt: TGTGCCAGCAGTTTCAGTGGACAGGACACAACCGGGATCACAGATACGCAGTATTTT; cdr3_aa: CASSFSGQDTTGITDTQYF
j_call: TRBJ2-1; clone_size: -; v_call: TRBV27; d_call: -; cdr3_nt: TGTGCCAGCACGGACCCCACCAATGAGCAGTTCTTC; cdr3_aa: CASTDPTNEQFF
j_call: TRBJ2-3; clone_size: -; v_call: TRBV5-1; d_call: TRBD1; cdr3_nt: TGCGCCAGCCAACCGGGACAGGACCTCATAGATACGCAGTATTTT; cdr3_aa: CASQPGQDLIDTQYF
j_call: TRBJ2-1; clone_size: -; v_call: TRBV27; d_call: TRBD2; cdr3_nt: TGTGCCAGCAGTATCGCGGGGGGGTCCTTCAATGAGCAGTTCTTC; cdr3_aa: CASSIAGGSFNEQFF
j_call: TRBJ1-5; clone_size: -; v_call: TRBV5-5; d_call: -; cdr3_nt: TGTGCCAGCGGGGTATCGTATAGCAATCAGCCCCAGCATTTT; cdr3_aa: CASGVSYSNQPQHF
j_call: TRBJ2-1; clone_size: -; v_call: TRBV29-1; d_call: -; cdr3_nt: TGCAGCGTCGTGACTAGTTATGAGCAGTTCTTC; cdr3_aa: CSVVTSYEQFF
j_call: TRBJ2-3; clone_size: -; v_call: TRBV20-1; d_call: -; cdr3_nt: TGCAGTGCCTGGGTAGATACGCAGTATTTT; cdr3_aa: CSAWVDTQYF
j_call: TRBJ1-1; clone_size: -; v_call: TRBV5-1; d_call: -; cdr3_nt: TGCGCCAGCAGCTTCGGACTCGTCCTGGAGGGAAGTGAAGCTTTCTTT; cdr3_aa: CASSFGLVLEGSEAFF
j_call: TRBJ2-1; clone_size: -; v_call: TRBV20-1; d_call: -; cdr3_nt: TGCAGTGCTAGAGATAGGGGATCACGAGGGGTCCACAATGAGCAGTTCTTC; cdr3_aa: CSARDRGSRGVHNEQFF
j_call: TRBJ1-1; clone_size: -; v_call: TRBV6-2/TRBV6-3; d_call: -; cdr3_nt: TGTGCCAGCAGCCCTCCCCCATGGGAGCTAATGAACACTGAAGCTTTCTTT; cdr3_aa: CASSPPPWELMNTEAFF
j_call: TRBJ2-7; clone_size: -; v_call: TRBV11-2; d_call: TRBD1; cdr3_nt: TGTGCCAGCAGCTTAGAGGTGACAGGGGATTTCTACGAGCAGTACTTC; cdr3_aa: CASSLEVTGDFYEQYF
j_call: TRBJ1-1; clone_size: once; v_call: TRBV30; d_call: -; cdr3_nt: TGTGCCTGGAGCCCGACAGGAATGAACACTGAAGCTTTCTTT; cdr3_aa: CAWSPTGMNTEAFF
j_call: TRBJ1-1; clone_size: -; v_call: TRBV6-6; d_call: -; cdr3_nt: TGTGCCAGCAGTTTCGGACCGAATGGGAACACTGAAGCTTTCTTT; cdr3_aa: CASSFGPNGNTEAFF